The source of this T cell receptor (beta chain) is a study of OX40 agonist ivuxolimab in advanced cancers. The germline V and J ends were trimmed by 0 bases and 3 bases, with 11 bases remaining between them. This CDR3 spans 15 amino acids. Per germline, CDR1 KGHSH and CDR2 LQKENI. TCRdb's copy holds only in-frame clones and misses some; the assay was immunoSEQ multiplex PCR. The data hold 45,000 to 75,000 clones, with 79% observed a single time. The TCR was taken from an adult with an advanced solid tumor such as melanoma, head and neck, liver or kidney cancer. The rearrangement links TRBV18 to TRBJ1-2; tentative D call: TRBD1 (6 bases). Sample: CD4+ or CD8+ T cells sorted from blood, taken in a trial of the OX40 agonist ivuxolimab. CDR3 in DNA: TGTGCCAGCTCACCACCGGCAGGGGCAGACTATGGCTACACCTTC. It translates to CASSPPAGADYGYTF.